Sequencing of this T cell receptor beta chain was carried out in a study of blood T cell repertoires in COVID-19. Whole-study context: Italy, Spain and the United States were the sources of the convalescent and acute COVID-19 samples. PBMCs, B-cell-depleted T cells, or T cells were the source of the cDNA or gDNA that made up the material.

Concerning this clone itself: This sample includes further DNA sequences coding for the same CDR3.

Under the authors' procedure: Quantification of nucleated cells was approximated via reference gene primer amplification. TCRdb's copy holds only in-frame clones and misses some; the assay was immunoSEQ multiplex PCR. V and J calls and clone size are as listed in that table; D and trimming were resolved from the DNA. The sample records about 260,000 clones, around nine tenths being singletons. This CDR3 region has 17 residues. V dropped 0 bases and J dropped 0; count of bases not matched to a gene: 5. Per germline, CDR1 SGHDT and CDR2 YYEEEE. Sequencing was performed on peripheral blood. The chain joins TRBV5-6 to TRBJ2-4; 8 bases agree with TRBD2. This TCR was sampled from a middle-aged man who had recovered from COVID-19. The CDR3, as DNA: TGTGCCAGCAGCTTGGCGGGGGGGCCCCCAGCCAAAAACATTCAGTACTTC. Its protein product is CASSLAGGPPAKNIQYF.